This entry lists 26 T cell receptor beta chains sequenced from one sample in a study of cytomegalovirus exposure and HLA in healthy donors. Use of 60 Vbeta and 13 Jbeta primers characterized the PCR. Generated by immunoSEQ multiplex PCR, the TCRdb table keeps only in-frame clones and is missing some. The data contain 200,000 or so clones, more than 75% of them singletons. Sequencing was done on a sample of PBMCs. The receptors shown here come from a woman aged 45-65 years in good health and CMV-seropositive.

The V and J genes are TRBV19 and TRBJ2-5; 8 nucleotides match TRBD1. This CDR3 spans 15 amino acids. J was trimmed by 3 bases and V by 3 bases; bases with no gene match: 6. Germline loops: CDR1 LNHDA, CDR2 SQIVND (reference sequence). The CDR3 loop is CASSILGQAEETQYF. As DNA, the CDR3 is TGTGCCAGTAGTATTTTGGGACAGGCTGAAGAGACCCAGTACTTC.

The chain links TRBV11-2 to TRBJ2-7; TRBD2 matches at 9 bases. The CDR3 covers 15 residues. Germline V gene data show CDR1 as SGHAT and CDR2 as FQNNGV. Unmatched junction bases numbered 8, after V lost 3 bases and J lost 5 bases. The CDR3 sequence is CASSFLGGLADEQYF. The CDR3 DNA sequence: TGTGCCAGCAGCTTCCTGGGGGGACTAGCAGACGAGCAGTACTTC.

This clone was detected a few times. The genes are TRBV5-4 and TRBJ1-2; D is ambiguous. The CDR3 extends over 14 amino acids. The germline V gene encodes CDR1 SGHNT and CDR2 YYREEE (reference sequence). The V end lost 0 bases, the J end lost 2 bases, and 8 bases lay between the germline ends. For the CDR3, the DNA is TGTGCCAGCAGCTTGGCCAGGCAGAACTATGGCTACACCTTC. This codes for CASSLARQNYGYTF.

This CDR3 is CASSSGGAADTQYF. The CDR3 DNA sequence: TGTGCCTCTTCTAGCGGGGGGGCTGCAGATACGCAGTATTTT. V and J are TRBV10-3 and TRBJ2-3; 12 bases fit TRBD2. The CDR3 covers 14 residues. CDR1 and CDR2 (germline): ENHRY, SYGVKD. With V trimmed by 11 bases and J by 4 bases, 7 bases remained unmatched.

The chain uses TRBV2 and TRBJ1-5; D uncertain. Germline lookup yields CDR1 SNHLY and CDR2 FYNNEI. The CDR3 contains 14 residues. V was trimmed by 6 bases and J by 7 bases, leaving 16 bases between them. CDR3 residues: CASSSNPGVQPQHF. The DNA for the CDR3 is TGTGCCAGCAGCTCTAACCCCGGGGTCCAGCCCCAGCATTTT.

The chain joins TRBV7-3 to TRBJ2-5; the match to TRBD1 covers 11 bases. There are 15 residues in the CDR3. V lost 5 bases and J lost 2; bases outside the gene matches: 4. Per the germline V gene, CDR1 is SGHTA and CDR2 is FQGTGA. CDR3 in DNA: TGTGCCAGCAGCCGGACAGGGGGCCGGCAAGAGACCCAGTACTTC. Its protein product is CASSRTGGRQETQYF.

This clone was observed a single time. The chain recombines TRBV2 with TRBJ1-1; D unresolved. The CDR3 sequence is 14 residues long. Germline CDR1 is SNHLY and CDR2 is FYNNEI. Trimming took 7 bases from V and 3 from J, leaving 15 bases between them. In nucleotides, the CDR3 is TGTGCCAGCACCGTGCTGGAGAAGTACACTGAAGCTTTCTTT. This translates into CASTVLEKYTEAFF. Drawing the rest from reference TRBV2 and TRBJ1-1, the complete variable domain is EPEVTQTPSHQVTQMGQEVILRCVPISNHLYFYWYRQILGQKVEFLVSFYNNEISEKSEIFDDQFSVERPDGSNFTLKIRSTKLEDSAMYFCASTVLEKYTEAFFGQGTRLTVV.

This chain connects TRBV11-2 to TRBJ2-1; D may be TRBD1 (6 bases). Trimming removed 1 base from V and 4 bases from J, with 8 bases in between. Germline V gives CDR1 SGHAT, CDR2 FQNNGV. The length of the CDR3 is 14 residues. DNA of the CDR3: TGTGCCAGCAGCTTAGCCGGGACATACAATGAGCAGTTCTTC. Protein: CASSLAGTYNEQFF.

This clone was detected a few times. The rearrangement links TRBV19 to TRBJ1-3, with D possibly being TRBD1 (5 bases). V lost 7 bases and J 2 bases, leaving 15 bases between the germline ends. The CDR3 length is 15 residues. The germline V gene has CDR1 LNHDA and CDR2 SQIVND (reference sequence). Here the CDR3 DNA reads TGTGCCAGTACCCCTTTGACAGCAACTGGAAACACCATATATTTT. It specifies CASTPLTATGNTIYF.

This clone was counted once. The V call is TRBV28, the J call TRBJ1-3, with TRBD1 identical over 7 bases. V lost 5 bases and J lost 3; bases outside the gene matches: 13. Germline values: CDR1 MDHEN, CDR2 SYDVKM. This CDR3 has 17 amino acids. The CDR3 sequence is CASSVARGQGGGNTIYF. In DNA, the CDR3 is TGTGCCAGCAGTGTAGCCCGGGGGCAGGGGGGTGGAAACACCATATATTTT.

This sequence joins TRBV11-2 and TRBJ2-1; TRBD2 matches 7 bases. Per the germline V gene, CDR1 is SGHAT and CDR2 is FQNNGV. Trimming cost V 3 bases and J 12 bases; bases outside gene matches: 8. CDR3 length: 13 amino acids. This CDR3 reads CASSFRGDGRQFF. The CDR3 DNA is TGTGCCAGCAGCTTTCGGGGGGACGGGCGGCAGTTCTTC.

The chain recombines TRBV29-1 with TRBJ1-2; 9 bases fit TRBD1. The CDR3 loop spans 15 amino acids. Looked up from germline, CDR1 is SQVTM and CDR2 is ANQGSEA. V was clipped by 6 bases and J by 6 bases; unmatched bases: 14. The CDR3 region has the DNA TGCAGCGTAATCTCTCCGGGACAGGGTATCAATGGCTACACCTTC. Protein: CSVISPGQGINGYTF. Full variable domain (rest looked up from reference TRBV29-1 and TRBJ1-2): SAVISQKPSRDICQRGTSLTIQCQVDSQVTMMFWYRQQPGQSLTLIATANQGSEATYESGFVIDKFPISRPNLTFSTLTVSNMSPEDSSIYLCSVISPGQGINGYTFGSGTRLTVV.

The CDR3 region has the DNA TGTGCCAGCAGCGCAAATGGGGCCTCTAGCTATGGCTACACCTTC. As protein: CASSANGASSYGYTF. The gene calls are TRBV9 and TRBJ1-2, with D tentatively TRBD1 (5 bases). Trimming took off 3 bases at V and 4 bases at J, with 16 bases between the two ends. This CDR3 spans 15 amino acids. Looked up from germline, CDR1 is SGDLS and CDR2 is YYNGEE.

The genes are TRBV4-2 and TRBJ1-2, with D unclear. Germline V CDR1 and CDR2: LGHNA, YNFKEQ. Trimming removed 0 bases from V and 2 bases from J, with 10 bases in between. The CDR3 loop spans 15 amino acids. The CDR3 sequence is CASSQDWADNYGYTF. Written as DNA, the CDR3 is TGTGCCAGCAGCCAAGATTGGGCAGACAACTATGGCTACACCTTC.

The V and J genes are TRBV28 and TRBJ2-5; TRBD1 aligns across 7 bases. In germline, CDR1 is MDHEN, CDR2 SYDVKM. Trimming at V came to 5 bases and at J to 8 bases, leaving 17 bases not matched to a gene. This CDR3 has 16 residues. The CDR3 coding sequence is TGTGCCAGCAGTCCCGGGACAGAAATATCAAGAGTAACCCAGTACTTC. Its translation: CASSPGTEISRVTQYF. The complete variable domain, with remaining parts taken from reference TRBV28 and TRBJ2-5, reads DVKVTQSSRYLVKRTGEKVFLECVQDMDHENMFWYRQDPGLGLRLIYFSYDVKMKEKGDIPEGYSVSREKKERFSLILESASTNQTSMYLCASSPGTEISRVTQYFGPGTRLLVL.

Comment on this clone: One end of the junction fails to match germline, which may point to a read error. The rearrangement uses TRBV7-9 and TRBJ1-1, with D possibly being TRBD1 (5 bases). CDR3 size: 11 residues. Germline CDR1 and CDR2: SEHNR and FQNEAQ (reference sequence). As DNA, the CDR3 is TGTTCCAGCAGTAGGGGCACTGAAGCTTTCTTT. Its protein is CSSSRGTEAFF.

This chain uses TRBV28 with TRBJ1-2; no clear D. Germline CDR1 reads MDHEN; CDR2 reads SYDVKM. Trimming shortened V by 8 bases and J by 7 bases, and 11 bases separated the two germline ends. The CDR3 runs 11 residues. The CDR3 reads CASGVRGGYTF. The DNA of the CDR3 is TGTGCCAGCGGTGTCCGGGGTGGCTACACCTTC.

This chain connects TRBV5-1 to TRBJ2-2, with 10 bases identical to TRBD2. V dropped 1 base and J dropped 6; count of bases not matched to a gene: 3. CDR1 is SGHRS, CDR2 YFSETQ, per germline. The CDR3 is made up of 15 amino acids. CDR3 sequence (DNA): TGCGCCAGCAGCTTGTATCTAGCGGGGGCCGGGGAGCTGTTTTTT. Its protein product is CASSLYLAGAGELFF.

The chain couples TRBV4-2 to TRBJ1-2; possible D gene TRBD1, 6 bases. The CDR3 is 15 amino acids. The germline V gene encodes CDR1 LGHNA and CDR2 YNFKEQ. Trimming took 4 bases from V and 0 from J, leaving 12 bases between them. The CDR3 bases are TGTGCCAGCAGCCCCGGGGAGGGGGCTAACTATGGCTACACCTTC. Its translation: CASSPGEGANYGYTF.

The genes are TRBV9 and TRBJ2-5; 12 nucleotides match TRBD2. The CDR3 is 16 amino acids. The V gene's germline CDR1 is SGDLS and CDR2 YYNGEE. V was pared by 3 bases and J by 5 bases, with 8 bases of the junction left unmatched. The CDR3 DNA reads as TGTGCCAGCAGCGGACGACTAGCGGGGGACGGGGAGACCCAGTACTTC. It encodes CASSGRLAGDGETQYF.

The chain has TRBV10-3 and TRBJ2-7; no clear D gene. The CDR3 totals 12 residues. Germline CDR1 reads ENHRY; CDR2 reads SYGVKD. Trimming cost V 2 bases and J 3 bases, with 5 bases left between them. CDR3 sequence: CAISEMSYEQYF. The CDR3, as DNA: TGTGCCATCAGTGAGATGAGCTACGAGCAGTACTTC.

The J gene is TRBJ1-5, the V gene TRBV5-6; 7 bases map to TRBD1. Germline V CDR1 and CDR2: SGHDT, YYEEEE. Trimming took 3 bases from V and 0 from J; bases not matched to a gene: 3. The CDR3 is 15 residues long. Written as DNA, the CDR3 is TGTGCCAGCAGCTCGGGACAGAATAGCAATCAGCCCCAGCATTTT. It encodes CASSSGQNSNQPQHF.

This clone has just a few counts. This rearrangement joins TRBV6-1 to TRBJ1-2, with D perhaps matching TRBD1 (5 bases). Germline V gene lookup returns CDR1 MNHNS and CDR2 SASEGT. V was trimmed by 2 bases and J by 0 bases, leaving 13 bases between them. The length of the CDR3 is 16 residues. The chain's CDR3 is CASSEQGGIANYGYTF. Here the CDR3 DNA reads TGTGCCAGCAGTGAACAGGGAGGGATAGCTAACTATGGCTACACCTTC.

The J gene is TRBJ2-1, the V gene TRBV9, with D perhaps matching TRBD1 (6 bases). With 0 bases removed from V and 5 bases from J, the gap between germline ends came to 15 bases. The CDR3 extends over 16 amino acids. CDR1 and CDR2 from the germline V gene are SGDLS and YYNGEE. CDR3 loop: CASSVALEQGDNEQFF. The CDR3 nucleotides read TGTGCCAGCAGCGTAGCATTAGAACAGGGAGACAATGAGCAGTTCTTC.

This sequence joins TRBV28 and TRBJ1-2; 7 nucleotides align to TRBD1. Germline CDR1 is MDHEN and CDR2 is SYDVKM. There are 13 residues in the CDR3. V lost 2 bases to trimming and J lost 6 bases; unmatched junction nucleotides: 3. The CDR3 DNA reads TGTGCCAGCAGTTTAGACAGGGTTAATGGCTACACCTTC. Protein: CASSLDRVNGYTF.

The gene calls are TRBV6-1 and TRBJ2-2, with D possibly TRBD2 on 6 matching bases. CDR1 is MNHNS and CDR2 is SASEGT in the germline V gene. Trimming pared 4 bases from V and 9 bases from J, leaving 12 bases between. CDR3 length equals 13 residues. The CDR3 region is CASSASSVRELFF. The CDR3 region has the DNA TGTGCCAGCAGTGCCTCTAGCGTCCGGGAGCTGTTTTTT.